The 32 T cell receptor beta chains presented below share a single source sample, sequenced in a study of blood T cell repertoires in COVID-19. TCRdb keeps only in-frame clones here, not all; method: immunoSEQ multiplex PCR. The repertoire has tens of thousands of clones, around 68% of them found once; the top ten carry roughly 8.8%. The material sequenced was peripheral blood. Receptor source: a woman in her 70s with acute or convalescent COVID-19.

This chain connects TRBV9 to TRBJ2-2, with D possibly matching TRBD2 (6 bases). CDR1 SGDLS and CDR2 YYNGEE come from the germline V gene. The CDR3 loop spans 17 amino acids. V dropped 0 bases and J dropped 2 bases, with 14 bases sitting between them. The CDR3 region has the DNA TGTGCCAGCAGCGTAGAGCGGGCCCCGATAAACACCGGGGAGCTGTTTTTT. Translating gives CASSVERAPINTGELFF.

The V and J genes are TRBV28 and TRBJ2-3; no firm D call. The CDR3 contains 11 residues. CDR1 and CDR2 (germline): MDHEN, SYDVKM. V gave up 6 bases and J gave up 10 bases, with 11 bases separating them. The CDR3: CASSSGLSQYF. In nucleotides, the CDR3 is TGTGCCAGCAGCTCAGGTTTATCGCAGTATTTT.

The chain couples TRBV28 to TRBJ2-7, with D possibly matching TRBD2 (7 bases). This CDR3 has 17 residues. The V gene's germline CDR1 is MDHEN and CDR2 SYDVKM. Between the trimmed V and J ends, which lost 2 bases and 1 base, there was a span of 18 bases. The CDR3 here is CASSLGGGDFSSYEQYF. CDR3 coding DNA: TGTGCCAGCAGTTTAGGAGGGGGGGACTTTAGTTCCTACGAGCAGTACTTC.

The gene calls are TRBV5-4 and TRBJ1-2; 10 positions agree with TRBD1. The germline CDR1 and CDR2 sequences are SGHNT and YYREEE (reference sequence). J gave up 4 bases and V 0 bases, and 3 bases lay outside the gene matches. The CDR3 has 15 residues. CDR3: CASSLEDRGTYGYTF. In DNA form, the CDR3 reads TGTGCCAGCAGCTTGGAGGACAGGGGGACCTATGGCTACACCTTC.

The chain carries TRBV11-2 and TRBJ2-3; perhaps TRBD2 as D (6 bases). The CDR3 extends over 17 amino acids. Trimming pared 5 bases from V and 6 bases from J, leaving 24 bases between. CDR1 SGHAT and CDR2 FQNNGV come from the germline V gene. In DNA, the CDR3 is TGTGCCAGCAGCCACTTGGGGCGGGGACCCTTCACGGATACGCAGTATTTT. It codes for CASSHLGRGPFTDTQYF.

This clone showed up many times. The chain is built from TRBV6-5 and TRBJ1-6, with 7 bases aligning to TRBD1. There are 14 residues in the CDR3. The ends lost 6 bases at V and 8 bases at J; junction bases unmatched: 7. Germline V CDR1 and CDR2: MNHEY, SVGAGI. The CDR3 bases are TGTGCCAGCAGCCAACAGGGGAGAGATTCACCCCTCCACTTT. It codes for CASSQQGRDSPLHF.

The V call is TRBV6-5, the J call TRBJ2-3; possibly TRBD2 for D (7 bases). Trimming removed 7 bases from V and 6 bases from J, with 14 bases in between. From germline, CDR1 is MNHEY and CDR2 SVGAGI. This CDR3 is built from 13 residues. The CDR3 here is CASMGGGRDTQYF. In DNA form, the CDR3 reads TGTGCCAGCATGGGGGGGGGCCGCGATACGCAGTATTTT.

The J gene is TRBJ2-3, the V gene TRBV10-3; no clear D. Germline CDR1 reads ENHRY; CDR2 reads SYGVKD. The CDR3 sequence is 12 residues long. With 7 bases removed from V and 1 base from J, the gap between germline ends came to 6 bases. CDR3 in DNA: TGTGCCATCAATCAGGGCACAGATACGCAGTATTTT. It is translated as CAINQGTDTQYF.

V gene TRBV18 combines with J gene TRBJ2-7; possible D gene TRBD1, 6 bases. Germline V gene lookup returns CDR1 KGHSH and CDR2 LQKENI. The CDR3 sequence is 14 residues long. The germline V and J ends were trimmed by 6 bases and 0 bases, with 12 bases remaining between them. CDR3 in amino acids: CASSLDRSSYEQYF. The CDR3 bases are TGTGCCAGCTCGCTTGACAGGTCCTCCTACGAGCAGTACTTC. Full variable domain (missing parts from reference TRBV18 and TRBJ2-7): NAGVMQNPRHLVRRRGQEARLRCSPMKGHSHVYWYRQLPEEGLKFMVYLQKENIIDESGMPKERFSAEFPKEGPSILRIQQVVRGDSAAYFCASSLDRSSYEQYFGPGTRLTVT.

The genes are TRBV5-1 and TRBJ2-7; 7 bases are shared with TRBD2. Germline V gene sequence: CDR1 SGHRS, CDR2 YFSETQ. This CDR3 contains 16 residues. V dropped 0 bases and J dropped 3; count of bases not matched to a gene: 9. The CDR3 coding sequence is TGCGCCAGCAGCTTGGCCGGGGGAGGGAAAGGCTACGAGCAGTACTTC. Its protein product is CASSLAGGGKGYEQYF.

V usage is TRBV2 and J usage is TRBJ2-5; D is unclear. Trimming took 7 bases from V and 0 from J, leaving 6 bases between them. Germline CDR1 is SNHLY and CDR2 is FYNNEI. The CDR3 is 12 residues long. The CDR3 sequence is CASNLYQETQYF. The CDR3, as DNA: TGTGCCAGCAATCTGTACCAAGAGACCCAGTACTTC.

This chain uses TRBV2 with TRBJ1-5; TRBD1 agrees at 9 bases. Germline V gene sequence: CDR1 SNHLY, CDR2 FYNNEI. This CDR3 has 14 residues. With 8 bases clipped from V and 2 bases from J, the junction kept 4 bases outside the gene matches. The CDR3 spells CASRDRVGNQPQHF. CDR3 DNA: TGTGCCAGCCGGGACAGGGTCGGCAATCAGCCCCAGCATTTT.

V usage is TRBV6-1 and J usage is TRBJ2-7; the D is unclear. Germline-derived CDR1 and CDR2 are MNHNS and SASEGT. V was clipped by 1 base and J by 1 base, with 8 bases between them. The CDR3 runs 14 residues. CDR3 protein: CASSEVWQSYEQYF. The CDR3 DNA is TGTGCCAGCAGTGAAGTTTGGCAATCCTACGAGCAGTACTTC.

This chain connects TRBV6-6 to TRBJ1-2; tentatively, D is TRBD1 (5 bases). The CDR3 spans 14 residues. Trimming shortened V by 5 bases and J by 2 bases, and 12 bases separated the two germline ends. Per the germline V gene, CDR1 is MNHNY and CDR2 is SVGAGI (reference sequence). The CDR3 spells CASSLRGGNYGYTF. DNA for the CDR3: TGTGCCAGCAGTCTCCGGGGGGGGAACTATGGCTACACCTTC.

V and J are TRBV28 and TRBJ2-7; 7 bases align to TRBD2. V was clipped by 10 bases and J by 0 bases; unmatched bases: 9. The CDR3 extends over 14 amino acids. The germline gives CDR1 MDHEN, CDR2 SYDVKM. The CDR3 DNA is TGTGCCACTCAGACTAGCAGTCCCTCCTACGAGCAGTACTTC. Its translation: CATQTSSPSYEQYF.

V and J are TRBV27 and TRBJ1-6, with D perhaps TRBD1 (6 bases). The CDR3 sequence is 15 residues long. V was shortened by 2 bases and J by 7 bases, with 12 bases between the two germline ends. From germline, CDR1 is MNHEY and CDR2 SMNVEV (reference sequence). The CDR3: CASSLVPGVNSPLHF. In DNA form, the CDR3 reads TGTGCCAGCAGTTTAGTTCCAGGGGTAAATTCACCCCTCCACTTT.

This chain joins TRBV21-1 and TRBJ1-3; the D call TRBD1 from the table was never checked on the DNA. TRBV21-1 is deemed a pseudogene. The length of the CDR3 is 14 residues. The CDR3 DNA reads TGTGCCAGCAGCGGGGGCGAGGCTGGAAACACCATATATTTT. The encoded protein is CASSGGEAGNTIYF.

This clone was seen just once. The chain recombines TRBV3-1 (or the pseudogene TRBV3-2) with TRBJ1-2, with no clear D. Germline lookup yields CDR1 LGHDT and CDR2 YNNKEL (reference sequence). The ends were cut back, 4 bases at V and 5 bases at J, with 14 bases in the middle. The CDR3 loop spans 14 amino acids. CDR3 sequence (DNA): TGTGCCAGCAGCCCAAGAGGAGAATTTTATGGCTACACCTTC. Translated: CASSPRGEFYGYTF.

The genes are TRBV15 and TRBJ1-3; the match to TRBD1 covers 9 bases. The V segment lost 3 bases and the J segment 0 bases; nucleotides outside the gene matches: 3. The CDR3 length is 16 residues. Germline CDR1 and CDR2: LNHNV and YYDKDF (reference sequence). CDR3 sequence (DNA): TGTGCCACCAGCAGGAGGACAGGGGTCTCTGGAAACACCATATATTTT. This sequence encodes CATSRRTGVSGNTIYF. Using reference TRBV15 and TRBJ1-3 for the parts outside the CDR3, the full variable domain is DAMVIQNPRYQVTQFGKPVTLSCSQTLNHNVMYWYQQKSSQAPKLLFHYYDKDFNNEADTPDNFQSRRPNTSFCFLDIRSPGLGDTAMYLCATSRRTGVSGNTIYFGEGSWLTVV.

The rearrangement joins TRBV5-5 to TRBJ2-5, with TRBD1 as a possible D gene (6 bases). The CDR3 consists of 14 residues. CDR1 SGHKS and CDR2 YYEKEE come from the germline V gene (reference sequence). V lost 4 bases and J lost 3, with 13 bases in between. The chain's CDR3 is CASSTNTGKETQYF. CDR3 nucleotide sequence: TGTGCCAGCAGCACGAACACAGGGAAAGAGACCCAGTACTTC.

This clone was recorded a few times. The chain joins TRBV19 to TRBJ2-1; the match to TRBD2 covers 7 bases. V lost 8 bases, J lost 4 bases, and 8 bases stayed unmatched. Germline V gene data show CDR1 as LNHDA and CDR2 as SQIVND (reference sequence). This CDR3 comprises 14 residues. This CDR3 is CASREGRVYNEQFF. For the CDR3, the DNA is TGTGCCAGTCGCGAGGGGAGGGTTTACAATGAGCAGTTCTTC.

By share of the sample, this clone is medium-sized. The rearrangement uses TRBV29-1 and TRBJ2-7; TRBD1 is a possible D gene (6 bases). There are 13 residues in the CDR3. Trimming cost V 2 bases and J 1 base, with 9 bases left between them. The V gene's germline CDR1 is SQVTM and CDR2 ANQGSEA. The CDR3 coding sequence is TGCAGCGTTGAATGGGGGCCATCCTACGAGCAGTACTTC. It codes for CSVEWGPSYEQYF.

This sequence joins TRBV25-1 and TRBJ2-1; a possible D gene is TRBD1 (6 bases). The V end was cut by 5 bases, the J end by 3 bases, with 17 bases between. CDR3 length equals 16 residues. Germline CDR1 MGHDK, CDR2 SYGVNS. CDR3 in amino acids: CASSPTWGRNYNEQFF. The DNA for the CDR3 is TGTGCCAGCAGTCCCACATGGGGGCGGAACTACAATGAGCAGTTCTTC.

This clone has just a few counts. CDR3 in amino acids: CAWSVSLANNEQFF. The CDR3 DNA is TGTGCCTGGAGTGTAAGTCTAGCGAATAATGAGCAGTTCTTC. The gene calls are TRBV30 and TRBJ2-1; D may be TRBD2 (6 bases). The germline CDR1 and CDR2 sequences are GTSNPN and SVGIG (reference sequence). V shed 0 bases and J shed 7 bases, with 13 bases lying between them. This CDR3 is built from 14 residues.

CDR3 sequence: CASSFWDRVGEQYF. The CDR3 DNA is TGTGCCAGCAGTTTTTGGGACAGGGTAGGCGAGCAGTACTTC. The V gene is TRBV2, the J gene TRBJ2-7; TRBD1 matches 9 bases. V shed 5 bases, J shed 6 bases, and the junction held 8 bases outside the gene matches. This CDR3 contains 14 residues. Germline V gene data show CDR1 as SNHLY and CDR2 as FYNNEI.

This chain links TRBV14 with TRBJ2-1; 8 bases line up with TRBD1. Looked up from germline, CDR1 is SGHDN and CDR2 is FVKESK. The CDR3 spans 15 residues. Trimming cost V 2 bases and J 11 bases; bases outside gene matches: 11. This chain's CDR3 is CASSQPQGATKKQFF. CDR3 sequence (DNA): TGTGCCAGCAGCCAACCGCAGGGGGCAACAAAAAAGCAGTTCTTC. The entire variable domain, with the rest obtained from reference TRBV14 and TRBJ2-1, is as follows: EAGVTQFPSHSVIEKGQTVTLRCDPISGHDNLYWYRRVMGKEIKFLLHFVKESKQDESGMPNNRFLAERTGGTYSTLKVQPAELEDSGVYFCASSQPQGATKKQFFGPGTRLTVL.

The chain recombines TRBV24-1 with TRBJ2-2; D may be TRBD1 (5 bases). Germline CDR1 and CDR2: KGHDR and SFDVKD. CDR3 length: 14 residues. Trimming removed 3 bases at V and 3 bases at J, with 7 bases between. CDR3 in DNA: TGTGCCACCAGTGATCCACAGGACACCGGGGAGCTGTTTTTT. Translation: CATSDPQDTGELFF.

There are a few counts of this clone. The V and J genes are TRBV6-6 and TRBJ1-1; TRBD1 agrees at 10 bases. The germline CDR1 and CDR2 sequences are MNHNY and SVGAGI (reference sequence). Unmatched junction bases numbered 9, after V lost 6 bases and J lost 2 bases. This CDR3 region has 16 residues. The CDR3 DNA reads TGTGCCAGCAGCTCCCCGGGACAGGGGCTCAACACTGAAGCTTTCTTT. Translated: CASSSPGQGLNTEAFF.

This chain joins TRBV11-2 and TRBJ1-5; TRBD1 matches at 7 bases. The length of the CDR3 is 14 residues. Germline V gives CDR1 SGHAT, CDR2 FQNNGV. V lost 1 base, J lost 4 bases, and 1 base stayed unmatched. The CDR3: CASSLGQGNQPQHF. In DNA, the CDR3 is TGTGCCAGCAGCTTAGGACAGGGAAATCAGCCCCAGCATTTT.

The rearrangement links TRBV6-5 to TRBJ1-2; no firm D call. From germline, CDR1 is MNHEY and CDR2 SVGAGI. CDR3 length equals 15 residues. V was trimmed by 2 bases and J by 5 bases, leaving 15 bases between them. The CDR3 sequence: CASSYETNPSYGYTF. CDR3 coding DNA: TGTGCCAGCAGTTACGAGACAAACCCTTCTTATGGCTACACCTTC.

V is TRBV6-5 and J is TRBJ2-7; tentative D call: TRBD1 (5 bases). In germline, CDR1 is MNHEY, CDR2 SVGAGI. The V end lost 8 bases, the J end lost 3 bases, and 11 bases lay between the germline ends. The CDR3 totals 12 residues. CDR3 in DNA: TGTGCCAGCGCCCTACAGGACTACGAGCAGTACTTC. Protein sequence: CASALQDYEQYF.

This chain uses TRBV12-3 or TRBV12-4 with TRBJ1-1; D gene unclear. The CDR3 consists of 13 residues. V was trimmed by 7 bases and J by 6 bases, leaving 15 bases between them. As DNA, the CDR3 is TGTGCCAGCACTATTATCTCCGGGTCTGAAGCTTTCTTT. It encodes CASTIISGSEAFF.